The 8 T cell receptor beta chains in this list originate from one sample, sequenced in a study of blood T cell repertoires in COVID-19. Assay: immunoSEQ multiplex PCR; the TCRdb copy retains only in-frame clones and omits some. There are fewer than 400,000 clones in the sample; around 85% occur only once, and approximately 3.7% lies in the top ten. Sequenced material: peripheral blood. These receptors were obtained from a young woman with acute or convalescent COVID-19.

The V gene is TRBV7-9, the J gene TRBJ2-7, with TRBD2 identical over 7 bases. This CDR3 region has 15 residues. V was pared by 5 bases and J by 2 bases, with 9 bases of the junction left unmatched. CDR1 is SEHNR and CDR2 is FQNEAQ in the germline V gene (reference sequence). In nucleotides, the CDR3 is TGTGCCAGCAGCCGCTTGACGGCGGGAGCCTACGAGCAGTACTTC. Its protein is CASSRLTAGAYEQYF.

The chain carries TRBV2 and TRBJ1-1; D might be TRBD1 (6 bases). Germline V gene sequence: CDR1 SNHLY, CDR2 FYNNEI. The CDR3 length is 15 residues. Between the trimmed V and J ends, which lost 7 bases and 3 bases, there was a span of 18 bases. The CDR3 bases are TGTGCCAGCACCCTCCTCGCGAACAGGGACACTGAAGCTTTCTTT. As protein: CASTLLANRDTEAFF.

V usage is TRBV7-9 and J usage is TRBJ2-5; possibly TRBD1 for D (5 bases). V lost 1 base to trimming and J lost 5 bases, with 11 bases between them. The length of the CDR3 is 14 residues. Per germline, CDR1 SEHNR and CDR2 FQNEAQ (reference sequence). In nucleotides, the CDR3 is TGTGCCAGCAGCTTAGAGGCAGGGTCGGAGACCCAGTACTTC. This codes for CASSLEAGSETQYF.

This CDR3 reads CASSYAASGRGVDTQYF. The DNA of the CDR3 is TGTGCCAGCAGCTACGCGGCTAGCGGGAGAGGTGTTGATACGCAGTATTTT. This chain connects TRBV5-5 to TRBJ2-3, with 10 nucleotides matching TRBD2. From germline, CDR1 is SGHKS and CDR2 YYEKEE (reference sequence). This CDR3 comprises 17 residues. V lost 3 bases, J lost 6 bases, and 13 bases stayed unmatched.

The chain carries TRBV13 and TRBJ2-1; 8 bases fit TRBD2. From germline, CDR1 is PRHDT and CDR2 FYEKMQ (reference sequence). Germline trimming cut 0 bases from V and 5 bases from J; bases unmatched to any gene: 9. The CDR3 loop spans 17 amino acids. The CDR3 loop reads CASSLGTIAGSNNEQFF. CDR3 DNA: TGTGCCAGCAGCTTAGGCACAATAGCGGGAAGCAACAATGAGCAGTTCTTC.

This sequence joins TRBV28 and TRBJ1-5; 8 nucleotides align to TRBD1. Germline V gene lookup returns CDR1 MDHEN and CDR2 SYDVKM. The CDR3 length is 14 residues. V was pared by 5 bases and J by 4 bases, with 4 bases of the junction left unmatched. CDR3 in amino acids: CASSPGQVNQPQHF. As DNA, the CDR3 is TGTGCCAGCAGTCCGGGACAGGTGAATCAGCCCCAGCATTTT.

This chain connects TRBV7-9 to TRBJ2-6, with 8 nucleotides matching TRBD1. The CDR3 totals 16 residues. The V gene's germline CDR1 is SEHNR and CDR2 FQNEAQ (reference sequence). V shed 4 bases and J 2 bases; nucleotides not matched to a gene: 4. DNA of the CDR3: TGTGCCAGCAGCTCCGACAGGGGTCCTGGGGCCAACGTCCTGACTTTC. Translated, it gives CASSSDRGPGANVLTF.

This clone showed up many times. This rearrangement joins TRBV3-1 (or the pseudogene TRBV3-2) to TRBJ1-1; D might be TRBD1 (6 bases). There are 12 residues in the CDR3. The V end was cut by 5 bases, the J end by 11 bases, with 15 bases between. CDR1 is LGHDT and CDR2 is YNNKEL in the germline V gene (reference sequence). The CDR3 region has the DNA TGTGCCAGCAGCGAAGGGGGGCTGAGGGCTTTCTTT. Its translation: CASSEGGLRAFF.